These T cell receptor beta chains were read from a single sample in a study of naive and memory T cell subsets. MiXCR was run by TCRdb on the UMI-ligation and nested PCR reads, yielding one entry per CDR3 protein. Among around 140,000 distinct CDR3 sequences listed, over 20% were seen once. The sample was naive CD4+ T cells from blood. The receptors originated from a human donor in good health. Both conserved end residues are part of each CDR3. D genes are given only for firm matches. Only some rows state a clone size, as once, few, many or a class for expanded clones.

d_gene: NA; abundance: few; v_gene: TRBV4-3; j_gene: TRBJ1-4; CDR3nt: TGCGCCAGCAGCCCTCGATATTGGGCAGCTGAAAAACTGTTTTTT; CDR3aa: CASSPRYWAAEKLFF
d_gene: TRBD1; abundance: few; v_gene: TRBV12-3/TRBV12-4; j_gene: TRBJ2-7; CDR3nt: TGTGCCAGCAGTTCGGGGACAGAGGTTTGGGGGCAGTACTTC; CDR3aa: CASSSGTEVWGQYF
d_gene: NA; abundance: NA; v_gene: TRBV19; j_gene: TRBJ2-3; CDR3nt: TGTGCCAGTAGTATCATGGGAGGCCCCACAGATACGCAGTATTTT; CDR3aa: CASSIMGGPTDTQYF
d_gene: TRBD2; abundance: few; v_gene: TRBV2; j_gene: TRBJ2-3; CDR3nt: TGTGCCAGCAGCAGGACCAGCGGGAGAGCCGATACGCAGTATTTT; CDR3aa: CASSRTSGRADTQYF
d_gene: NA; abundance: NA; v_gene: TRBV29-1; j_gene: TRBJ2-5; CDR3nt: TGCAGCGTTGCCTGGGAGACCCAGTACTTC; CDR3aa: CSVAWETQYF
d_gene: NA; abundance: many; v_gene: TRBV7-8; j_gene: TRBJ2-3; CDR3nt: TGTGCCAGCAGCTTAGCGACTGGTGTAGATACGCAGTATTTT; CDR3aa: CASSLATGVDTQYF
d_gene: TRBD1; abundance: many; v_gene: TRBV6-2/TRBV6-3; j_gene: TRBJ1-5; CDR3nt: TGTGCCAGCAGTATGGGACAGCTCAATCAGCCCCAGCATTTT; CDR3aa: CASSMGQLNQPQHF
d_gene: NA; abundance: once; v_gene: TRBV4-1; j_gene: TRBJ2-5; CDR3nt: TGCGCCAGCAGCCAAGATCCCGGACTAAGTTCCCAAGAGACCCAGTACTTC; CDR3aa: CASSQDPGLSSQETQYF
d_gene: NA; abundance: NA; v_gene: TRBV28; j_gene: TRBJ2-1; CDR3nt: TGTGCCAGCAGTTTAGGACAACCCGAGGGTGAGCAGTTCTTC; CDR3aa: CASSLGQPEGEQFF
d_gene: NA; abundance: few; v_gene: TRBV7-6; j_gene: TRBJ2-3; CDR3nt: TGTGCCAGCAGCCTACTATACACAGATACGCAGTATTTT; CDR3aa: CASSLLYTDTQYF
d_gene: NA; abundance: NA; v_gene: TRBV28; j_gene: TRBJ2-7; CDR3nt: TGTGCCAGCACTGGGGCGGGGCAGTACTTC; CDR3aa: CASTGAGQYF
d_gene: NA; abundance: NA; v_gene: TRBV7-9; j_gene: TRBJ2-1; CDR3nt: TGTGCCAGCAGCTTAGTTCAGTATAGCTCCTACAATGAGCAGTTCTTC; CDR3aa: CASSLVQYSSYNEQFF
d_gene: TRBD2; abundance: NA; v_gene: TRBV28; j_gene: TRBJ2-1; CDR3nt: TGTGCCAGCAGTTTATATGGGCCTAGCGGGATGTCCTACAATGAGCAGTTCTTC; CDR3aa: CASSLYGPSGMSYNEQFF
d_gene: NA; abundance: many; v_gene: TRBV6-2/TRBV6-3; j_gene: TRBJ2-1; CDR3nt: TGTGCCAGCAGTTCCATAGCCTCTAAAGGGATCTCTGGGAATAATGAGCAGTTCTTC; CDR3aa: CASSSIASKGISGNNEQFF
d_gene: NA; abundance: NA; v_gene: TRBV28; j_gene: TRBJ2-1; CDR3nt: TGTGCCACCCGCGGGACCATCTCCTACAATGAGCAGTTCTTC; CDR3aa: CATRGTISYNEQFF
d_gene: NA; abundance: NA; v_gene: TRBV29-1; j_gene: TRBJ2-5; CDR3nt: TGCAGCGTGCGGCTAGTCGTGAAAGAGACCCAGTACTTC; CDR3aa: CSVRLVVKETQYF
d_gene: NA; abundance: many; v_gene: TRBV15; j_gene: TRBJ2-5; CDR3nt: TGTGCCACCAGCAGAGATAATACAGGTCAAGAGACCCAGTACTTC; CDR3aa: CATSRDNTGQETQYF
d_gene: NA; abundance: NA; v_gene: TRBV7-2; j_gene: TRBJ2-5; CDR3nt: TGTGCCAGCAGCTCGGGGAGGGCAGGGGGCCCGCGGTACTTC; CDR3aa: CASSSGRAGGPRYF
d_gene: NA; abundance: many; v_gene: TRBV7-6; j_gene: TRBJ2-1; CDR3nt: TGTGCCAGCAGCCCCGGGGTTGAGTTTTTTTCCAATGAGCAGTTCTTC; CDR3aa: CASSPGVEFFSNEQFF
d_gene: TRBD2; abundance: NA; v_gene: TRBV28; j_gene: TRBJ2-1; CDR3nt: TGTGCCAGCAGTTCTATCCTTGGAGCGGGAGGGTACAATGAGCAGTTCTTC; CDR3aa: CASSSILGAGGYNEQFF
d_gene: NA; abundance: few; v_gene: TRBV3-1; j_gene: TRBJ1-3; CDR3nt: TGTGCCAGCAGCCAAAACCCCAGCAATAGAAACACCATATATTTT; CDR3aa: CASSQNPSNRNTIYF
d_gene: NA; abundance: few; v_gene: TRBV3-1; j_gene: TRBJ2-4; CDR3nt: TGTGCCAGCAGCCAAAGCCTTTCTATTCAGTACTTC; CDR3aa: CASSQSLSIQYF
d_gene: NA; abundance: few; v_gene: TRBV9; j_gene: TRBJ2-2; CDR3nt: TGTGCCAGCAGCCTGAACAGGCTCACCGGGGAGCTGTTTTTT; CDR3aa: CASSLNRLTGELFF
d_gene: TRBD1; abundance: NA; v_gene: TRBV2; j_gene: TRBJ1-5; CDR3nt: TGTGCCAGCAGGGACAGGGGATGGAATCAGCCCCAGCATTTT; CDR3aa: CASRDRGWNQPQHF
d_gene: NA; abundance: NA; v_gene: TRBV27; j_gene: TRBJ2-3; CDR3nt: TGTGCCAGCAGCGAACAGATCTATAGCACAGATACGCAGTATTTT; CDR3aa: CASSEQIYSTDTQYF
d_gene: TRBD2; abundance: few; v_gene: TRBV5-1; j_gene: TRBJ2-3; CDR3nt: TGCGCCAGCAGCTTGGGCCTGACTAGCGGGAGTTTAAGCACAGATACGCAGTATTTT; CDR3aa: CASSLGLTSGSLSTDTQYF
d_gene: TRBD2; abundance: NA; v_gene: TRBV27; j_gene: TRBJ2-1; CDR3nt: TGTGCCAGCAGTCCTTTAACCGGGACTAGCGGGACTCATGAGCAGTTCTTC; CDR3aa: CASSPLTGTSGTHEQFF
d_gene: NA; abundance: NA; v_gene: TRBV6-2/TRBV6-3; j_gene: TRBJ1-2; CDR3nt: TGTGCCAGCTTGACGCAGGGGCCCCTAGGCTATGGCTACACCTTC; CDR3aa: CASLTQGPLGYGYTF
d_gene: TRBD1; abundance: many; v_gene: TRBV12-3/TRBV12-4; j_gene: TRBJ1-3; CDR3nt: TGTGCCAGCAGTCGACAGGGTATCTCTGGAAACACCATATATTTT; CDR3aa: CASSRQGISGNTIYF
d_gene: NA; abundance: NA; v_gene: TRBV3-1; j_gene: TRBJ2-3; CDR3nt: TGTGCCAGCAGCCAAGATCTCGCTAGCGAGCTCACAGATACGCAGTATTTT; CDR3aa: CASSQDLASELTDTQYF
d_gene: NA; abundance: few; v_gene: TRBV20-1; j_gene: TRBJ2-5; CDR3nt: TGCAGTGCTAGAACCCCAGCTAGGGGTCACGCGGGGACCCAGTACTTC; CDR3aa: CSARTPARGHAGTQYF
d_gene: NA; abundance: many; v_gene: TRBV29-1; j_gene: TRBJ2-1; CDR3nt: TGCAGCGTTGTTTTTAGTCTTGGAGGCTCCTACAATGAGCAGTTCTTC; CDR3aa: CSVVFSLGGSYNEQFF
d_gene: NA; abundance: NA; v_gene: TRBV12-3/TRBV12-4; j_gene: TRBJ2-7; CDR3nt: TGTGCCAGCAGTCACCCAGTGGGTGCCTACGAGCAGTACTTC; CDR3aa: CASSHPVGAYEQYF
d_gene: NA; abundance: NA; v_gene: TRBV7-3; j_gene: TRBJ1-1; CDR3nt: TGTGCCAGCAGCTTAACGGGAGGGGCTTGGACTGAAGCTTTCTTT; CDR3aa: CASSLTGGAWTEAFF
d_gene: NA; abundance: NA; v_gene: TRBV28; j_gene: TRBJ1-2; CDR3nt: TGTGCCAGCAGTGCCCCAGGTCCGGGCCGGTATGGCTACACCTTC; CDR3aa: CASSAPGPGRYGYTF
d_gene: NA; abundance: NA; v_gene: TRBV7-2; j_gene: TRBJ2-1; CDR3nt: TGTGCCAGCATCCGGGACGGAAGCTCCTACAATGAGCAGTTCTTC; CDR3aa: CASIRDGSSYNEQFF
d_gene: NA; abundance: few; v_gene: TRBV28; j_gene: TRBJ1-5; CDR3nt: TGTGCCAGCAGTTTAGTCGAGGGAGCAGGGCCCCAGCATTTT; CDR3aa: CASSLVEGAGPQHF
d_gene: NA; abundance: NA; v_gene: TRBV4-3; j_gene: TRBJ1-4; CDR3nt: TGCGCCAGCAGCCAAGATTGGACCCGTGCCAGCGAGAAGGAAAAACTGTTTTTT; CDR3aa: CASSQDWTRASEKEKLFF
d_gene: TRBD1; abundance: NA; v_gene: TRBV25-1; j_gene: TRBJ2-7; CDR3nt: TGTGCCAGCAGTGCATGGGCAGGGGGCCACGAGCAGTACTTC; CDR3aa: CASSAWAGGHEQYF